The 3 T cell receptor beta chains reported below all come from one sample, sequenced in a study of T cells in Graves' hyperthyroidism and ophthalmopathy. RNA transcripts yielded amplified TCR beta CDR3 regions. Researchers ran a first-round RT-PCR on the TCR CDR3 using the HTBI primer set. TCRdb recomputed calls from the multiplex PCR reads with MiXCR, one row per CDR3 protein. This table holds 370,000 or so distinct CDR3 sequences, approximately 14% found once. The sample comprised blood. The receptors come from a woman aged 18 to 35 with Graves' hyperthyroidism that later progressed to Graves' ophthalmopathy.

As regards this clonotype: The final CDR3 position lacks the conserved phenylalanine or tryptophan, pointing to a likely read error. The CDR3 DNA is TGTGCCAGCAGCCCCCTCGTTGGCCAGGTTGACACCGGGGAGCTGTTTCTT. Amino acids: CASSPLVGQVDTGELFL. The V gene is TRBV5-8, the J gene TRBJ2-2; no definite D call. The germline V gene has CDR1 SGHTS and CDR2 YDEGEE. Trimming pared 4 bases from V and 3 bases from J, leaving 19 bases between. This CDR3 spans 17 amino acids.

The rearrangement uses TRBV29-1 and TRBJ2-3; 7 bases align to TRBD1. The junction had 4 bases not matched to a gene; V was cut back by 5 bases and J by 2 bases. This CDR3 is built from 13 residues. From germline, CDR1 is SQVTM and CDR2 ANQGSEA. Here the CDR3 DNA reads TGCAGCGTTACAGGGGAATTCACAGATACGCAGTATTTT. This codes for CSVTGEFTDTQYF.

This clonotype was detected many times. The chain has TRBV27 and TRBJ2-5; 8 bases agree with TRBD2. The CDR3 length is 15 residues. With V trimmed by 8 bases and J by 4 bases, 12 bases remained unmatched. The germline V gene encodes CDR1 MNHEY and CDR2 SMNVEV (reference sequence). The CDR3 loop is CASARWAGGAETQYF. CDR3 in DNA: TGTGCCAGCGCCCGTTGGGCGGGGGGCGCAGAGACCCAGTACTTC.